Listed below are T cell receptor beta chains from one sample, sequenced in a study of T-cell memory formation after mild COVID-19. Each CDR3 protein gets one entry after TCRdb re-called the 5' RACE reads with MiXCR. The sample holds under 650,000 distinct CDR3 sequences, around 17% seen once. What was sequenced was PBMCs or a T cell subset sorted from them (not recorded which). The source of these receptors is an adult woman who had mild COVID-19 (a few samples of this study predate the infection). Cell type and time point are not known. The CDR3 runs from the conserved cysteine through the conserved F or W. The D gene is left open where the match is weak. Where a row states a size, it is once, few, many or the class of an expanded clone; other rows omit it.

V gene,J gene,clone size,D gene,CDR3 DNA,CDR3 protein
TRBV14,TRBJ2-7,few,TRBD2,TGTGCCAGCAGCTCCCGGACTAGCGGGAGGACCTACGAGCAGTACTTC,CASSSRTSGRTYEQYF
TRBV18,TRBJ2-1,few,.,TGTGCCAGCTCACCAGACATAAGCTCCTACAATGAGCAGTTCTTC,CASSPDISSYNEQFF
TRBV20-1,TRBJ2-7,.,TRBD2,TGCAGTGCTCCACCGACTAGCGGGGCCTTGGGGGAGCAGTACTTC,CSAPPTSGALGEQYF
TRBV20-1,TRBJ2-7,.,.,TGCAGTGCCAAGGCGGGTGGGAGGGAGCAGTACTTC,CSAKAGGREQYF
TRBV7-2,TRBJ2-5,.,.,TGTGCCAGCAGCTTGCTAGGAGGGGGGCTTCAAGAGACCCAGTACTTC,CASSLLGGGLQETQYF
TRBV23-1,TRBJ2-7,few,TRBD1,TGCGCCAGCAGGCGACAGGGGGCGAGGGAGCAGTACTTC,CASRRQGAREQYF
TRBV27,TRBJ1-2,.,TRBD1,TGTGCCAGCAGGCGGACAGGGAGGGATGGCTACACCTTC,CASRRTGRDGYTF
TRBV7-3,TRBJ2-1,.,TRBD2,TGTGCCAGCAGCTTAACCCAAATAGCGGGAACCCCCAATGAGCAGTTCTTC,CASSLTQIAGTPNEQFF
TRBV15,TRBJ2-7,.,.,TGTGCCACCAGCAGAGAGGGGTCCTACGAGCAGTACTTC,CATSREGSYEQYF
TRBV20-1,TRBJ2-7,.,TRBD2,TGCAGTGCTCCACTAGCGGGGGGTCTGAACGAGCAGTACTTC,CSAPLAGGLNEQYF
TRBV6-5,TRBJ2-7,.,TRBD2,TGTGCCAGCAGTTTGACAGGGACTAGCTCCGAGCAGTACTTC,CASSLTGTSSEQYF
TRBV12-3/TRBV12-4,TRBJ2-2,few,.,TGTGCCAGTCGGGGGCTCACCGGGGAGCTGTTTTTT,CASRGLTGELFF
TRBV29-1,TRBJ1-1,few,.,TGCAGCGCCAGGACATCTGGCCTGAACACTGAAGCTTTCTTT,CSARTSGLNTEAFF
TRBV12-3/TRBV12-4,TRBJ1-1,.,.,TGTGCCAGCAGTTCCGCCGGGTTTGCGGCTTTCTTT,CASSSAGFAAFF
TRBV5-1,TRBJ2-1,many,.,TGCGCCAGCAGCCCCGGGACAAGTATGGATGAGCAGTTCTTC,CASSPGTSMDEQFF
TRBV6-2/TRBV6-3,TRBJ1-1,.,TRBD1,TGTGCCAGCAGCGCAGGGACAGGGTACTTGAACACTGAAGCTTTCTTT,CASSAGTGYLNTEAFF
TRBV9,TRBJ2-5,.,TRBD1,TGTGCCAGCAGCGCCGATACAGGGGCCGTGGAGACCCAGTACTTC,CASSADTGAVETQYF
TRBV7-8,TRBJ2-1,.,.,TGTGCCAGCAGCCTCGACTCGCGGGGACCGGACAATGAGCAGTTCTTC,CASSLDSRGPDNEQFF
TRBV29-1,TRBJ1-2,.,TRBD1,TGCAGCGTTGACCAACCCCGGACAGGGCTGATCTATGGCTACACCTTC,CSVDQPRTGLIYGYTF
TRBV18,TRBJ1-1,few,TRBD1,TGTGCCAGCTCACCCGGGACAGGAAGAGCACCCGAAGCTTTCTTT,CASSPGTGRAPEAFF
TRBV29-1,TRBJ2-5,few,.,TGCAGCGTTGAATTGTTACAGGGAGAGACCCAGTACTTC,CSVELLQGETQYF
TRBV4-2,TRBJ1-2,.,.,TGTGCCAGCAGCCAAGACAAACCCTATGGCTACACCTTC,CASSQDKPYGYTF
TRBV5-1,TRBJ1-4,few,.,TGCGCCAGCCAGTCATCAGGGCAAGAAGAAAAACTGTTTTTT,CASQSSGQEEKLFF
TRBV24-1,TRBJ2-2,many,.,TGTGCCACCAGAGAAACCACCGGGGAGCTGTTTTTT,CATRETTGELFF
TRBV4-3,TRBJ1-2,few,.,TGCGCCAGCAGCCTCCGGGGAGTTAACACAATTAACTATGGCTACACCTTC,CASSLRGVNTINYGYTF
TRBV5-6,TRBJ2-7,few,TRBD2,TGTGCCAGCACCATTTCAGGGTCTAGCGGTGGATCCGAGCAGTACTTC,CASTISGSSGGSEQYF
TRBV6-6,TRBJ2-7,few,.,TGTGCCAGCAGTTACTCCGGGACGGAGGCATACGAGCAGTACTTC,CASSYSGTEAYEQYF
TRBV29-1,TRBJ2-5,few,.,TGCAGCGTTATATACAGGGGGGGAGAGACCCAGTACTTC,CSVIYRGGETQYF
TRBV12-3/TRBV12-4,TRBJ1-1,.,.,TGTGCCAGCAGCCGACCTCAAACCACTGAAGCTTTCTTT,CASSRPQTTEAFF
TRBV12-3/TRBV12-4,TRBJ2-3,few,TRBD1,TGTGCCAGTTGGGGCGACAGGGGTTTGGCAGATACGCAGTATTTT,CASWGDRGLADTQYF
TRBV4-3,TRBJ2-5,.,.,TGCGCCAGCAGCCACCGACTTCAACTAGAAGGGGAAGAGACCCAGTACTTC,CASSHRLQLEGEETQYF
TRBV7-9,TRBJ2-7,few,.,TGTGCCAGCAGCTTAGTGCGGGGAGGCTCCTACGAGCAGTACTTC,CASSLVRGGSYEQYF
TRBV6-5,TRBJ2-7,few,TRBD2,TGTGCCAGCAGCCTGACACCAAGCGGGAGAAGCTACGAGCAGTACTTC,CASSLTPSGRSYEQYF
TRBV29-1,TRBJ1-2,.,.,TGCAGCGTTGAGCTCACAAACTATGGCTACACCTTC,CSVELTNYGYTF
TRBV5-1,TRBJ2-3,many,TRBD2,TGCGCCAGCAGCTTGGGCCAGCGGGAGTATGGAGATACGCAGTATTTT,CASSLGQREYGDTQYF
TRBV5-6,TRBJ1-4,few,.,TGTGCCAGCAGCTTGGGATCGGGAGGGGCCGCCCGACTGTTTTTT,CASSLGSGGAARLFF
TRBV7-2,TRBJ2-5,.,TRBD2,TGTGCCAGCAGCTTAGAGTTGGTAGCGGGGGCCCCGGAAGAGACCCAGTACTTC,CASSLELVAGAPEETQYF
TRBV30,TRBJ1-2,few,.,TGTGCCTGGAGTGCACTGACGTATGGCTACACCTTC,CAWSALTYGYTF
TRBV30,TRBJ1-1,.,.,TGTGCGTGGGGGCCTAACACTGAAGCTTTCTTT,CAWGPNTEAFF
TRBV5-1,TRBJ1-4,few,.,TGCGCCAGCCAGCTATCCGGGGCGCGTGAAAAACTGTTTTTT,CASQLSGAREKLFF
TRBV3-1,TRBJ2-7,.,TRBD1,TGTGCCAGCAGCCTAACAGGGGGCTTCGAGCAGTACTTC,CASSLTGGFEQYF
TRBV12-3/TRBV12-4,TRBJ1-2,few,.,TGTGCCAGCAGTTTGGGGAACCGCAACTACTATGGCTACACCTTC,CASSLGNRNYYGYTF
TRBV7-8,TRBJ1-2,.,.,TGTGCCAGCAGTTCCGGCAGGGGTTCGGAAGGCTACACCTTC,CASSSGRGSEGYTF
TRBV6-5,TRBJ2-7,few,.,TGTGCCAGCAGTTCCGACATCCGGGACAACTACGAGCAGTACTTC,CASSSDIRDNYEQYF
TRBV20-1,TRBJ2-5,.,TRBD1,TGCAGTGCCCCTCCGGGACAGGGAAAAGAGACCCAGTACTTC,CSAPPGQGKETQYF
TRBV18,TRBJ2-3,.,.,TGTGCCAGCTCCCGGGACCCCGTACGAACCCAGTATTTT,CASSRDPVRTQYF
TRBV10-3,TRBJ2-1,few,.,TGTGCCATCAGTTCCCTTTGGGAGAGCTCCTACAATGAGCAGTTCTTC,CAISSLWESSYNEQFF
TRBV5-6,TRBJ2-5,many,.,TGTGCCAGCAGCTCTGATCTAGGCCCACGGGAGACCCAGTACTTC,CASSSDLGPRETQYF
TRBV7-9,TRBJ1-6,many,.,TGTGCCAGCAGCTTAGCAGGGGTCAATTCACCCCTCCACTTT,CASSLAGVNSPLHF
TRBV5-1,TRBJ1-2,once,TRBD1,TGCGCCAGCAGCTTCGGACAGGGGGATGGCTACACCTTC,CASSFGQGDGYTF
TRBV29-1,TRBJ2-7,.,TRBD2,TGCAGCGTTGAGCTAGCGGGGGACAACTCCTACGAGCAGTACTTC,CSVELAGDNSYEQYF
TRBV4-2,TRBJ1-1,.,.,TGTGCCAGCAGCCAAGGGCCGCATGAAGCTTTCTTT,CASSQGPHEAFF
TRBV11-2,TRBJ2-5,many,.,TGTGCCAGCAGCCCCAAGAGGCGTGGCGTTCAGGAGACCCAGTACTTC,CASSPKRRGVQETQYF
TRBV24-1,TRBJ1-2,few,.,TGTGCCACCAGTGATCCGGGAGGTTTTGGCTACACCTTC,CATSDPGGFGYTF
TRBV5-1,TRBJ2-5,many,.,TGTGCCAGCTCACTCCGTCAACAAGAGACCCAGTACTTC,CASSLRQQETQYF
TRBV20-1,TRBJ1-6,many,.,TGCAGTGCTAGCGAGCAGGGGAGTAATTCACCCCTCCACTTT,CSASEQGSNSPLHF
TRBV20-1,TRBJ1-4,.,TRBD1,TGCAGTGCGAGCCCGACCAGGGGGGATGAAAAACTGTTTTTT,CSASPTRGDEKLFF
TRBV4-2,TRBJ2-2,many,.,TGTGCCAGCAGCCAAGAATTCCCCCCATATGACGGGGAGCTGTTTTTT,CASSQEFPPYDGELFF
TRBV7-9,TRBJ1-5,many,.,TGTGCCAGCAGCCCCACGGGTTCCCAGGGGAGGCATCAGCCCCAGCATTTT,CASSPTGSQGRHQPQHF
TRBV5-1,TRBJ2-7,.,.,TGCGCCAGCAGCTTGGTGGCCGGCACACCGCTTCGTTACGAGCAGTACTTC,CASSLVAGTPLRYEQYF